This T cell receptor beta chain was obtained from a study of T cells after yellow fever vaccination. At the level of the study: The fractions with low cell numbers were processed using SMART-Seq v4 Ultra Low Input.

Using its own MiXCR run on the 5' RACE reads, TCRdb lists one record per CDR3 protein. This table has 95,000 to 150,000 distinct CDR3 sequences, roughly 9% appearing once. The germline V and J ends were trimmed by 4 bases and 5 bases, with 12 bases remaining between them. The CDR3 loop spans 13 amino acids. CDR1 SGHNT and CDR2 YYREEE come from the germline V gene (reference sequence). As regards this clonotype: Its antigen is not identified.

Study results and limitations: When the response was secondary, it was weaker but reached its peak faster, day 5 versus 15. Highly abundant clonotypes carried over from the bulk population could end up in FACS-sorted repertoires as contaminants.

The source of this sequence is a man between 18 and 35 years old who received the YFV17D yellow fever vaccine. The gene calls are TRBV5-4 and TRBJ1-2; D uncertain. Specimen: CD8+ T cells sorted from PBMCs, collected on the day of the yellow fever booster vaccination. This chain's CDR3 is CASSPMKGYGYTF. As DNA, the CDR3 is TGTGCCAGCAGCCCCATGAAAGGTTATGGCTACACCTTC.